This T cell receptor beta chain was sequenced during a study of OX40 agonist ivuxolimab in advanced cancers. Study information: Subjects had a mean age of about 57 years, with a range of roughly 20 to 79; just over 80% were male.

A history of autoimmune disease or systemic immunosuppression excluded patients. Clones were read by immunoSEQ multiplex PCR, and TCRdb kept only the in-frame ones, dropping some. The repertoire holds nearly 110,000 clones, with approximately 90% as singletons. Trimming removed 7 bases from V and 0 bases from J, with 10 bases in between. The V gene's germline CDR1 is MDHEN and CDR2 SYDVKM. The CDR3 length is 14 residues. This chain connects TRBV28 to TRBJ1-3; D ambiguous. The specimen comprised CD4+ or CD8+ T cells sorted from blood, sampled in a trial of the OX40 agonist ivuxolimab. This clonotype was sampled from an adult with an advanced solid tumor such as melanoma, head and neck, liver or kidney cancer. DNA for the CDR3: TGTGCCAGCAACTCTGTCGTCTCTGGAAACACCATATATTTT. It specifies CASNSVVSGNTIYF. The full variable domain, in which reference TRBV28 and TRBJ1-3 provide the parts outside the CDR3, is DVKVTQSSRYLVKRTGEKVFLECVQDMDHENMFWYRQDPGLGLRLIYFSYDVKMKEKGDIPEGYSVSREKKERFSLILESASTNQTSMYLCASNSVVSGNTIYFGEGSWLTVV.